This T cell receptor (beta chain) is from a study of sequential checkpoint blockade in melanoma. Study overall: 75 to 95 pretreatment tumor DNA samples were TCRβ immunosequenced. After nivolumab or ipilimumab alone, about 22 patients had week-13 rebiopsies.

Using immunoSEQ multiplex PCR, the repertoire was profiled, and TCRdb retains in-frame clones only, with some absent. The data contain around 2,500 clones, 26% of them singletons. Treatment reported: randomized to nivolumab then ipilimumab (arm A) or the reverse (arm B). In germline, CDR1 is SNHLY, CDR2 FYNNEI. This CDR3 region has 14 residues. J gave up 2 bases and V 6 bases, and 4 bases lay outside the gene matches. V gene TRBV2 combines with J gene TRBJ1-2; 9 bases are a match to TRBD1. This specimen was tumor tissue (inferred from file names), taken from a patient given nivolumab and ipilimumab in sequence. This clonotype originated in a human donor with melanoma. The CDR3 reads CASSSGQGNYGYTF. CDR3 DNA: TGTGCCAGCAGCTCGGGACAGGGAAACTATGGCTACACCTTC.